This T cell receptor (beta chain) was sequenced during a study of blood T cells in healthy people across ages. About the study: Template switching retrieved approximately one barcoded beta molecule for each two T cells.

A note on this clonotype: Its antigen is unidentified.

The length of the CDR3 is 14 residues. Trimming left V 2 bases short and J 4 bases short, with 11 bases between. Germline lookup yields CDR1 KGHSH and CDR2 LQKENI. Alongside a J-beta primer mix, a sample-barcoded 5' primer served in a second PCR lasting 7 to 11 cycles. TCRdb reanalysed the 5' RACE reads using MiXCR and keeps one entry per CDR3 protein. Among almost 1 million distinct CDR3 sequences listed, roughly half were seen once. Healthy Caucasian individuals from Russia aged 6 to 90 were enrolled as donors. General observations from the study: Among long-lived donors, naive CD4+ cells were more numerous and diversity higher than in aged donors. Using unsorted PBMCs precluded a conclusive naive versus antigen-experienced comparison.

This sequence was found in a woman aged 55 to 70 in good health. This chain connects TRBV18 to TRBJ2-5; D gene uncertain. The sequenced material came from blood. The DNA of the CDR3 is TGTGCCAGCTCACCAAGTCCAAATCGAGAGACCCAGTACTTC. Translating gives CASSPSPNRETQYF.